This record looks at one TCR beta chain sequence and its context. The antigen remains unidentified. The donors were part of the validation cohort of 120 or so subjects. That cohort was separate from the first cohort, which comprised under 700 subjects. The data belong to a study of cytomegalovirus exposure and HLA in healthy donors. The study's findings and limits: Three chains tied to CMV proved CMV antigen-specific in vitro. Later, an analysis found that TCR clusters from the first cohort tended to co-occur in the 130 or so validation repertoires. With high specificity and sensitivity, the classifier reportedly diagnosed cytomegalovirus status.

Data came from immunoSEQ multiplex PCR; TCRdb stores just in-frame clones and leaves some out. The sample has around 350,000 clones, 80% to 90% seen once; the top ten hold about 0.8%. The sequence was collected from a woman aged 18-29 years in good health and CMV-seronegative. Sequencing used PBMCs.

The CDR3: CAWRGHPGTEAFF. CDR3 DNA sequence: TGTGCCTGGAGGGGACACCCGGGCACTGAAGCTTTCTTT. The chain combines TRBV30 with TRBJ1-1, with D possibly being TRBD1 (6 bases). V was pared by 3 bases and J by 4 bases, with 12 bases between. Germline V lookup: CDR1 GTSNPN, CDR2 SVGIG (reference sequence). CDR3 length: 13 amino acids.